The 28 T cell receptor beta chains listed next were all sequenced from one sample in a study of PD-1 blockade in classical Hodgkin lymphoma. Indicated time point: cycle 4 day 1 (C4D1), after five to seven weeks of nivolumab. Brentuximab vedotin exposure varied among the patients, all of whom had relapsed after autologous stem cell transplantation. Repertoires were generated with immunoSEQ multiplex PCR, while TCRdb's copy carries only in-frame clones and drops some. The data contain 50,000 to 65,000 clones, roughly nine tenths of them seen just once; the ten biggest clones take up about a tenth. Sample: peripheral blood mononuclear cells (PBMCs), taken before the fourth cycle of nivolumab. The receptors were gathered from a human donor with classical Hodgkin lymphoma.

The chain combines TRBV6-1 with TRBJ2-6; the D is unclear. In germline, CDR1 is MNHNS, CDR2 SASEGT. This CDR3 is built from 14 residues. Trimming removed 4 bases at V and 0 bases at J, with 4 bases between. DNA of the CDR3: TGTGCCAGCAGTGCTTTCTCTGGGGCCAACGTCCTGACTTTC. Amino acids: CASSAFSGANVLTF.

The CDR3 DNA follows: TGTGCCAGCAGGCTTTTTGGCATGAACACTGAAGCTTTCTTT. Residues: CASRLFGMNTEAFF. The rearrangement uses TRBV28 and TRBJ1-1, with no clear D. The CDR3 covers 14 residues. V gave up 6 bases and J gave up 0 bases, with 11 bases separating them. In germline, CDR1 is MDHEN, CDR2 SYDVKM.

The chain uses TRBV30 and TRBJ2-1, with no clear D. CDR1 and CDR2 from the germline V gene are GTSNPN and SVGIG (reference sequence). V lost 3 bases and J lost 0, with 15 bases in between. This CDR3 has 16 residues. Here the CDR3 DNA reads TGTGCCTGGAGACACCGGGCCTCAAGCTCCTACAATGAGCAGTTCTTC. This translates into CAWRHRASSSYNEQFF.

The chain links TRBV7-9 to TRBJ1-1, with D uncertain. This CDR3 spans 13 amino acids. In germline, CDR1 is SEHNR, CDR2 FQNEAQ (reference sequence). Deletions cut 2 bases from V and 7 bases from J, with 11 bases between. The CDR3 DNA follows: TGTGCCAGCAGCTTACTTACTCAACATGAAGCTTTCTTT. It specifies CASSLLTQHEAFF.

The chain links TRBV6-1 to TRBJ2-3; D could derive from TRBD1 or TRBD2 (6 bases each). V lost 7 bases and J 6 bases, leaving 20 bases between the germline ends. Germline V lookup: CDR1 MNHNS, CDR2 SASEGT. The CDR3 extends over 15 amino acids. The CDR3 DNA sequence: TGTGCCAGCATTCCCATAACAGGGACTCGGGATACGCAGTATTTT. Residues: CASIPITGTRDTQYF.

The genes are TRBV10-2 and TRBJ2-2; D gene uncertain. Germline CDR1 WSHSY, CDR2 SAAADI. This CDR3 has 11 residues. V was shortened by 6 bases and J by 3 bases, with 2 bases between the two germline ends. This CDR3 is CASSDTGELFF. CDR3 DNA sequence: TGCGCCAGCAGCGACACCGGGGAGCTGTTTTTT.

The rearrangement joins TRBV7-9 to TRBJ2-1; D is tentatively TRBD1 or TRBD2 (5 bases each). With 8 bases removed from V and 5 bases from J, the gap between germline ends came to 13 bases. Looked up from germline, CDR1 is SEHNR and CDR2 is FQNEAQ (reference sequence). The CDR3 loop spans 13 amino acids. The CDR3 reads CASWGTINNEQFF. In nucleotides, the CDR3 is TGTGCCAGCTGGGGGACGATTAACAATGAGCAGTTCTTC.

In this sample, this clone turned up once. As DNA, the CDR3 is TGTGCCAGCAGCCAAGATGTGTACAATGAGCAGTTCTTC. It encodes CASSQDVYNEQFF. The chain employs TRBV14 and TRBJ2-1; D gene ambiguous. CDR1 is SGHDN, CDR2 FVKESK, per germline. V shed 0 bases and J shed 4 bases, with 4 bases lying between them. The CDR3 totals 13 residues.

The chain joins TRBV4-1 to TRBJ1-1, with D perhaps matching TRBD1 (5 bases). This CDR3 contains 14 residues. Germline lookup yields CDR1 MGHRA and CDR2 YSYEKL. Trimming left V 1 base short and J 4 bases short, with 10 bases between. The CDR3: CASSQGIGGTEAFF. The CDR3 DNA reads TGCGCCAGCAGCCAAGGTATTGGGGGCACTGAAGCTTTCTTT.

CDR3: CATLGGGIGTQYF. CDR3 sequence (DNA): TGCGCCACCCTCGGGGGAGGGATCGGGACCCAGTACTTC. This chain links TRBV10-2 with TRBJ2-5; TRBD2 matches 7 bases. CDR3 length: 13 residues. V was clipped by 10 bases and J by 7 bases; unmatched bases: 12. CDR1 is WSHSY, CDR2 SAAADI, per germline.

The J gene is TRBJ1-1, the V gene TRBV30; D remains ambiguous. The CDR3 runs 14 residues. Trimming removed 1 base at V and 1 base at J, with 10 bases between. CDR1 is GTSNPN and CDR2 is SVGIG in the germline V gene (reference sequence). CDR3 protein: CAWSAPTWNTEAFF. CDR3 coding DNA: TGTGCCTGGAGTGCTCCAACTTGGAACACTGAAGCTTTCTTT.

About this clone: One end of the junction fails to match germline, which may point to a read error. The sample contains more than one DNA sequence encoding this CDR3. This chain joins TRBV5-6 and TRBJ1-2; perhaps TRBD1 as D (6 bases). The CDR3 spans 16 residues. Germline V gene data show CDR1 as SGHDT and CDR2 as YYEEEE. The CDR3 DNA reads as TGTGCCAGCAGCTTATCCAACAGGGTACGACTCTATGGCTACACTTTC. Its translation is CASSLSNRVRLYGYTF. The full variable domain, completed using reference TRBV5-6 and TRBJ1-2, is DAGVTQSPTHLIKTRGQQVTLRCSPKSGHDTVSWYQQALGQGPQFIFQYYEEEERQRGNFPDRFSGHQFPNYSSELNVNALLLGDSALYLCASSLSNRVRLYGYTFGSGTRLTVV.

This chain connects TRBV18 to TRBJ2-1; possible D gene TRBD1, 6 bases. CDR1 is KGHSH, CDR2 LQKENI, per germline. V was shortened by 6 bases and J by 4 bases, with 16 bases between the two germline ends. The CDR3 loop spans 15 amino acids. CDR3 sequence (DNA): TGTGCCAGCTCCCCCACCTCTGGGACATACAATGAGCAGTTCTTC. It specifies CASSPTSGTYNEQFF.

The chain has TRBV7-9 and TRBJ1-2, with a tentative D call TRBD1 (6 bases). The germline V gene encodes CDR1 SEHNR and CDR2 FQNEAQ (reference sequence). This CDR3 contains 14 residues. V lost 5 bases, J lost 1 base, and 11 bases lay in between. DNA of the CDR3: TGTGCCAGCAGCGGGGGGGCCAATAACTATGGCTACACCTTC. It encodes CASSGGANNYGYTF.

J is TRBJ1-1 and V is TRBV2; D is perhaps TRBD1 (6 bases). The CDR3 spans 14 residues. Trimming removed 3 bases at V and 5 bases at J, with 13 bases between. CDR1 and CDR2 from the germline V gene are SNHLY and FYNNEI. CDR3 loop: CASSDWGGGTEAFF. CDR3 nucleotide sequence: TGTGCCAGCAGTGATTGGGGGGGCGGAACTGAAGCTTTCTTT.

The V call is TRBV28, the J call TRBJ2-7, with 7 bases fitting TRBD1. The V gene's germline CDR1 is MDHEN and CDR2 SYDVKM. This CDR3 is 13 amino acids long. V shed 4 bases, J shed 3 bases, and the junction held 3 bases outside the gene matches. The chain's CDR3 is CASSSGQIYEQYF. The DNA of the CDR3 is TGTGCCAGCAGTTCGGGACAGATCTACGAGCAGTACTTC.

V usage is TRBV5-4 and J usage is TRBJ2-5, with TRBD2 identical over 13 bases. The trim removed 5 bases at V and 14 bases at J, leaving 6 bases unmatched. This CDR3 contains 12 residues. Germline lookup yields CDR1 SGHNT and CDR2 YYREEE (reference sequence). CDR3 sequence reads: CASSYGTSGVYF. Written as DNA, the CDR3 is TGTGCCAGCAGTTATGGGACTAGCGGGGTCTACTTC.

The rearrangement uses TRBV11-1 and TRBJ2-7, with a tentative D call TRBD2 (6 bases). This CDR3 spans 14 amino acids. V was trimmed by 2 bases and J by 6 bases, leaving 14 bases between them. Per the germline V gene, CDR1 is SGHAT and CDR2 is FQDESV (reference sequence). CDR3 residues: CASSLPLASGEQYF. The CDR3 nucleotides are TGTGCCAGCAGCTTACCCCTAGCGTCAGGCGAGCAGTACTTC.

The chain couples TRBV7-3 to TRBJ2-1; no reliable D call. Germline V gives CDR1 SGHTA, CDR2 FQGTGA. V was pared by 4 bases and J by 9 bases, with 10 bases between. CDR3 size: 12 residues. CDR3 amino acids: CASSSASTEQFF. The CDR3 bases are TGTGCCAGCAGCTCTGCTAGTACTGAGCAGTTCTTC.

The chain has TRBV15 and TRBJ2-2; D possibly corresponds to TRBD1 (5 bases). V lost 2 bases and J lost 6, with 10 bases in between. Germline-derived CDR1 and CDR2 are LNHNV and YYDKDF (reference sequence). CDR3 length equals 14 residues. The CDR3 bases are TGTGCCACCAGCAGAAGCAGGGCCGCCGGGGAGCTGTTTTTT. Translated, it gives CATSRSRAAGELFF.

This chain links TRBV4-2 with TRBJ2-5, with 14 bases fitting TRBD2. The CDR3 spans 18 residues. CDR1 and CDR2 from the germline V gene are LGHNA and YNFKEQ. V was clipped by 4 bases and J by 7 bases; unmatched bases: 14. CDR3 nucleotides: TGTGCCAGCAGCCGCCTCCCGACTAGCGGGGGGGCTGATGCGACCCAGTACTTC. It codes for CASSRLPTSGGADATQYF.

The rearrangement joins TRBV25-1 to TRBJ2-5, with D unclear. The DNA matches TRBJ2-7 better at its end, which makes the J call doubtful. The CDR3 length is 11 residues. Germline V CDR1 and CDR2: MGHDK, SYGVNS. As DNA, the CDR3 is TGTGCCAGCCTTAGCTCCTACGAGCAGTACTTC. It yields the protein CASLSSYEQYF.

V usage is TRBV4-1 and J usage is TRBJ1-1; D call uncertain. The length of the CDR3 is 16 residues. Germline values: CDR1 MGHRA, CDR2 YSYEKL. The V end was cut by 1 base, the J end by 0 bases, with 12 bases between. The CDR3 DNA reads as TGCGCCAGCAGCCAAGCCCCCTCGCGGTTGAACACTGAAGCTTTCTTT. This gives the protein CASSQAPSRLNTEAFF.

The chain uses TRBV15 and TRBJ2-7, with TRBD2 identical over 7 bases. The length of the CDR3 is 16 residues. Germline V lookup: CDR1 LNHNV, CDR2 YYDKDF (reference sequence). Germline trimming cut 1 base from V and 0 bases from J; bases unmatched to any gene: 6. The CDR3 spells CATSRARTSVSYEQYF. The DNA for the CDR3 is TGTGCCACCAGCAGAGCACGAACTAGCGTCTCCTACGAGCAGTACTTC.

The chain couples TRBV4-2 to TRBJ1-3; D is ambiguous. CDR3 length equals 15 residues. The germline gives CDR1 LGHNA, CDR2 YNFKEQ. Trimming removed 1 base at V and 3 bases at J, with 10 bases between. DNA of the CDR3: TGTGCCAGCAGCCAAGGAAGGCAGAGTGGAAACACCATATATTTT. It is translated as CASSQGRQSGNTIYF.

V gene TRBV18 combines with J gene TRBJ2-1; D remains unclear. The length of the CDR3 is 14 residues. Looked up from germline, CDR1 is KGHSH and CDR2 is LQKENI. V lost 5 bases and J lost 8, with 16 bases in between. Written as DNA, the CDR3 is TGTGCCAGCTCATCCTTTGAGGACGACCATGAGCAGTTCTTC. This translates into CASSSFEDDHEQFF.

This clone was observed a single time. This rearrangement joins TRBV9 to TRBJ2-7, with 9 bases aligning to TRBD1. Germline V lookup: CDR1 SGDLS, CDR2 YYNGEE. This CDR3 comprises 15 residues. The ends lost 2 bases at V and 1 base at J; junction bases unmatched: 4. Here the CDR3 DNA reads TGTGCCAGCAGCGTGAGGGGACAGGGATCCTACGAGCAGTACTTC. Amino acids: CASSVRGQGSYEQYF.

The chain employs TRBV6-5 and TRBJ2-1, with 10 bases identical to TRBD1. CDR1 and CDR2 (germline): MNHEY, SVGAGI. V lost 6 bases and J lost 9; bases outside the gene matches: 5. CDR3 size: 13 residues. CDR3 DNA sequence: TGTGCCAGCAGCCAAGACAGGGGGCGTGAGCAGTTCTTC. Translation gives CASSQDRGREQFF.